This note documents a single T cell receptor beta chain sequence. Authors' methods: From reference gene primer amplification, estimates of nucleated cell counts were derived. Produced via immunoSEQ multiplex PCR; TCRdb's table is partial and in-frame only. V and J calls and clone size are as listed in that table; D and trimming were resolved from the DNA. This sample yields 140,000 or so clones, of which approximately 81% are seen a single time; roughly 2.6% belongs to the top ten. The CDR3 contains 14 residues. V was trimmed by 1 base and J by 10 bases, leaving 11 bases between them. The germline V gene has CDR1 LGHNA and CDR2 YNFKEQ. The sample is drawn from a study of blood T cell repertoires in COVID-19. At the level of the study: PBMCs, B-cell-depleted T cells, or T cells were the source of the cDNA or gDNA that made up the material.

The chain combines TRBV4-2 with TRBJ1-6; D ambiguous. The sample comprised peripheral blood. The clonotype originates from a human donor with acute or convalescent COVID-19. The donor label of this sample is uncertain. This CDR3 is CASSQAGSSSPLHF. CDR3 in DNA: TGTGCCAGCAGCCAAGCCGGGAGTAGCTCACCCCTCCACTTT.